The 4 T cell receptor beta chains presented below share a single source sample, sequenced in a study of shared clonotypes between healthy human individuals. Using immunoSEQ multiplex PCR, the repertoire was profiled, and TCRdb retains in-frame clones only, with some absent. The sample has millions of clones; approximately 92% are singletons. Material: naive CD4+ T cells sorted from blood. Subset: CD45RA+ positively selected. The source of these receptors is a man younger than 35 in good health.

This clone was recorded only once. The sample has other DNA sequences that encode this CDR3 too. V and J are TRBV7-2 and TRBJ2-2; unclear D gene. Germline assignment: CDR1 SGHTA and CDR2 FQGNSA. The CDR3 loop spans 13 amino acids. V lost 5 bases, J lost 7 bases, and 11 bases lay in between. The CDR3 here is CASSLVGGGELFF. The CDR3 coding sequence is TGTGCCAGCAGCCTAGTGGGTGGCGGGGAGCTGTTTTTT.

This clone was counted only a few times. This chain connects TRBV7-2 to TRBJ1-4; D gene ambiguous. The CDR3 extends over 14 amino acids. CDR1 is SGHTA and CDR2 is FQGNSA in the germline V gene. Trimming removed 5 bases at V and 8 bases at J, with 15 bases between. The CDR3 bases are TGTGCCAGCAGCCCCCGGTTTGGTGGGGAAAAACTGTTTTTT. This sequence encodes CASSPRFGGEKLFF.

The CDR3 bases are TGCAGTGCCCAAGAAGAGACCCAGTACTTC. Translated, it gives CSAQEETQYF. The chain employs TRBV20-1 and TRBJ2-5; D remains unclear. The CDR3 is 10 residues long. Between the trimmed V and J ends, which lost 6 bases and 3 bases, there was a span of 5 bases. CDR1 and CDR2 from the germline V gene are DFQATT and SNEGSKA (reference sequence).

The chain links TRBV7-2 to TRBJ2-3; D perhaps matches TRBD2 (5 bases). This CDR3 region has 15 residues. Germline CDR1 is SGHTA and CDR2 is FQGNSA. V lost 1 base to trimming and J lost 4 bases, with 12 bases between them. The chain's CDR3 is CASSLVDFVSDTQYF. In nucleotides, the CDR3 is TGTGCCAGCAGCTTAGTGGACTTTGTTTCAGATACGCAGTATTTT.